This is a list of T cell receptor beta chains from one sample in a study of blood T cells in healthy people across ages. Via MiXCR, TCRdb re-called the 5' RACE reads, giving one row per CDR3 protein. Of about 1,500,000 distinct CDR3 sequences in the sample, roughly 40% were seen once. Source material: blood. These receptors all come from a woman under 30 in good health. Each CDR3 is given with its conserved first and last residue. The D gene is left open where the match is weak. Only some rows state a clone size, as once, few, many or a class for expanded clones.

clone_size j_call d_call v_call cdr3_aa cdr3_nt
once TRBJ2-1 - TRBV20-1 CSARDQAETQFF TGCAGTGCTAGAGATCAGGCGGAGACCCAGTTCTTC
- TRBJ1-2 - TRBV5-6 CASSEGGLDYGYTF TGTGCCAGCAGCGAGGGGGGATTAGACTATGGCTACACCTTC
- TRBJ1-3 - TRBV10-3 CASGGSGNTIYF TGTGCCTCCGGTGGCTCTGGAAACACCATATATTTT
- TRBJ2-2 - TRBV12-3/TRBV12-4 CASSPPGLSTGELFF TGTGCCAGTTCCCCACCTGGGCTGAGCACCGGGGAGCTGTTTTTT
few TRBJ2-7 TRBD1 TRBV12-3/TRBV12-4 CASKDRGSYEQYF TGTGCCAGCAAGGACAGGGGATCCTACGAGCAGTACTTC
- TRBJ2-4 TRBD1 TRBV20-1 CSARFMTGEQYF TGCAGTGCCAGATTTATGACAGGGGAGCAGTACTTC
- TRBJ1-1 - TRBV2 CASSGVGGTEAFF TGTGCCAGCAGTGGTGTGGGGGGAACTGAAGCTTTCTTT
few TRBJ1-2 - TRBV12-3/TRBV12-4 CASSFDGKVGYTF TGTGCCAGCAGTTTCGACGGAAAAGTAGGCTACACCTTC
- TRBJ1-2 - TRBV6-5 CASSPEGRGANGYTF TGTGCCAGCAGCCCAGAGGGTAGGGGCGCGAATGGCTACACCTTC
once TRBJ2-7 - TRBV5-6 CASSFLGALGYEQYF TGTGCCAGCAGCTTCCTGGGGGCCCTCGGATACGAGCAGTACTTC
- TRBJ2-3 TRBD2 TRBV10-3 CAITDIAGGSTDTQYF TGTGCCATCACCGACATAGCGGGAGGGAGCACAGATACGCAGTATTTT
- TRBJ2-3 - TRBV29-1 CSVAASRPDTQYF TGCAGCGTTGCGGCTAGCCGACCTGATACGCAGTATTTT
- TRBJ2-1 TRBD2 TRBV5-1 CASRGTGTSGYNEQFF TGCGCCAGCAGGGGTACCGGGACTAGCGGATACAATGAGCAGTTCTTC
few TRBJ2-5 TRBD1 TRBV7-2 CASSGVVGTAAQETQYF TGTGCCAGCAGCGGTGTGGTTGGGACAGCCGCTCAAGAGACCCAGTACTTC
many TRBJ2-3 - TRBV5-1 CASSLEGSTDTQYF TGTGCCAGCAGCTTAGAGGGATCCACAGATACGCAGTATTTT
- TRBJ2-5 - TRBV20-1 CSARVPLETQYF TGCAGTGCTAGAGTCCCCCTGGAGACCCAGTACTTC
few TRBJ1-1 - TRBV11-2 CASSPIRSTEAFF TGTGCCAGCAGCCCCATTAGGAGCACTGAAGCTTTCTTT
few TRBJ2-4 TRBD1 TRBV3-1 CASSQRFGTDLAKNIQYF TGTGCCAGCAGCCAAAGGTTTGGGACAGACCTAGCCAAAAACATTCAGTACTTC
- TRBJ1-1 TRBD1 TRBV3-1 CASSLGQAGDSEAFF TGTGCCAGCAGCCTAGGACAGGCGGGGGACTCTGAAGCTTTCTTT
- TRBJ1-3 - TRBV15 CATSIPDPRNTIYF TGTGCCACCAGCATACCAGACCCCCGAAACACCATATATTTT
many TRBJ2-1 TRBD2 TRBV20-1 CSALAGSYNEQFF TGCAGTGCCCTAGCGGGGTCCTACAATGAGCAGTTCTTC
- TRBJ1-2 - TRBV28 CASSLLSGGLNYGYTF TGTGCCAGCAGTTTATTATCCGGGGGACTGAACTATGGCTACACCTTC
- TRBJ2-7 TRBD1 TRBV4-1 CAGSQDVRRSDRELYEQYF TGCGCCGGCAGCCAAGATGTCCGACGCTCGGACAGGGAACTCTACGAGCAGTACTTC
few TRBJ1-5 - TRBV5-1 CASSLAGGLEPQHF TGCGCCAGCAGCTTGGCTGGGGGGCTGGAGCCCCAGCATTTT
once TRBJ2-5 TRBD2 TRBV20-1 CSARVLAGLETQYF TGCAGTGCCCGTGTCCTAGCGGGATTGGAGACCCAGTACTTC
- TRBJ2-1 - TRBV20-1 CSARVRGGTSYSEQFF TGCAGTGCTAGAGTCCGCGGCGGAACCTCCTACAGTGAGCAGTTCTTC
- TRBJ2-4 - TRBV14 CASSQASRAGIQYF TGTGCCAGCAGCCAAGCCTCACGGGCAGGCATTCAGTACTTC
- TRBJ2-2 TRBD1 TRBV24-1 CATSDPGQPNTGELFF TGTGCCACCAGTGACCCGGGACAGCCGAACACCGGGGAGCTGTTTTTT
few TRBJ2-3 TRBD2 TRBV12-3/TRBV12-4 CASSSTSGTEDTQYF TGTGCCAGCAGCTCGACTAGCGGGACGGAGGATACGCAGTATTTT
few TRBJ1-2 - TRBV27 CASSLRGGQGYGYTF TGTGCCAGCAGTTTAAGGGGGGGCCAAGGCTATGGCTACACCTTC
- TRBJ2-1 TRBD2 TRBV27 CASSLSAGGVYNEQFF TGTGCCAGCAGTTTATCGGCGGGGGGCGTATACAATGAGCAGTTCTTC
few TRBJ2-5 TRBD2 TRBV4-1 CASSQEVAGGLIEETQYF TGCGCCAGCAGCCAAGAGGTAGCGGGAGGCCTAATCGAAGAGACCCAGTACTTC
- TRBJ2-1 TRBD2 TRBV20-1 CSASKLADHGNEQFF TGCAGTGCTAGTAAACTAGCGGACCATGGCAATGAGCAGTTCTTC
few TRBJ2-1 TRBD1 TRBV24-1 CATSDSPGRGLYNEQFF TGTGCCACCAGTGATTCCCCCGGCAGGGGGCTTTACAATGAGCAGTTCTTC
- TRBJ1-5 - TRBV12-3/TRBV12-4 CASSFAGDQPQHF TGTGCCAGCAGTTTTGCCGGGGATCAGCCCCAGCATTTT
few TRBJ2-1 - TRBV7-6 CASSRDGTLYNEQFF TGTGCCAGCAGCAGGGACGGCACGTTATACAATGAGCAGTTCTTC
- TRBJ2-7 - TRBV7-3 CASSLGRSTYEQYF TGTGCCAGCAGCTTAGGTCGCTCGACCTACGAGCAGTACTTC
- TRBJ2-1 TRBD2 TRBV27 CASSPRGAGAYNEQFF TGTGCCAGCAGTCCCCGAGGGGCGGGAGCTTACAATGAGCAGTTCTTC